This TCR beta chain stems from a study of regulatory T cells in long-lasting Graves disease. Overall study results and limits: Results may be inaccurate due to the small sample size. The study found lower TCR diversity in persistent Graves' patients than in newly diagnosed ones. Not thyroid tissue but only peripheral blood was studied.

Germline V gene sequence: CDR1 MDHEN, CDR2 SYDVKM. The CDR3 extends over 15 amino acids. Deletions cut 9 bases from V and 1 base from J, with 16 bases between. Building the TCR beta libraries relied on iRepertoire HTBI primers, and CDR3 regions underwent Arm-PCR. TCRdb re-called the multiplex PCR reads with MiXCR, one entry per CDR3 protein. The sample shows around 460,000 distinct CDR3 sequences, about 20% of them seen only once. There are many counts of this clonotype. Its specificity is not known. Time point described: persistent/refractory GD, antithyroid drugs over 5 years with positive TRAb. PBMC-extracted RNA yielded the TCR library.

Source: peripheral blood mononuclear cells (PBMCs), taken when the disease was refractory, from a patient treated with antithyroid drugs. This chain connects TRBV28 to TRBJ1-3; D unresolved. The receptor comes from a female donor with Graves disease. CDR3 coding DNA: TGTGCCAGTGGCGGTTCAGTGATTTCTGGAAACACCATATATTTT. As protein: CASGGSVISGNTIYF. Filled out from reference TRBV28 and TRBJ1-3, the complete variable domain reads DVKVTQSSRYLVKRTGEKVFLECVQDMDHENMFWYRQDPGLGLRLIYFSYDVKMKEKGDIPEGYSVSREKKERFSLILESASTNQTSMYLCASGGSVISGNTIYFGEGSWLTVV.